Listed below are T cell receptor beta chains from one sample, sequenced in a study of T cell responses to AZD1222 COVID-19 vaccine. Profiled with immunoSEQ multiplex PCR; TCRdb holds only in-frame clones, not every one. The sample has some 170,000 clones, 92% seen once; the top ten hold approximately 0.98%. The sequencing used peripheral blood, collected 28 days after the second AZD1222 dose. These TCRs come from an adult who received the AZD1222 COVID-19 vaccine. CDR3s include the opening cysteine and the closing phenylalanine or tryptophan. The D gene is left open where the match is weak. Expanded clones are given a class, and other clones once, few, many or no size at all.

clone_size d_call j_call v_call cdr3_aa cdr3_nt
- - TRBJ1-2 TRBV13 CASSKDINYGYTF TGTGCCAGCAGCAAGGACATAAACTATGGCTACACCTTC
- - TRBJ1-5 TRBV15 CATSSYLARNPNQPQHF TGTGCCACCAGCAGCTACTTAGCCAGGAATCCCAATCAGCCCCAGCATTTT
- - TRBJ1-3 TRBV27 CASRPQGASGNTIYF TGTGCCAGCAGACCACAGGGCGCCTCTGGAAACACCATATATTTT
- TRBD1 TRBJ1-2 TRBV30 CAWSVLVQGTGVYGYTF TGTGCCTGGAGTGTGTTAGTTCAAGGGACAGGGGTTTATGGCTACACCTTC
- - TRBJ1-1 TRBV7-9 CASKLGTEAFF TGTGCCAGCAAGTTGGGTACTGAAGCTTTCTTT
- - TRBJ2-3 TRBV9 CASSVALGETQYF TGTGCCAGCAGCGTAGCTTTGGGGGAAACGCAGTATTTT
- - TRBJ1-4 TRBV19 CASRDAEKLFF TGTGCCAGCCGGGACGCTGAAAAACTGTTTTTT
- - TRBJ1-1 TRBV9 CASSVSGGTEAFF TGTGCCAGCAGCGTGAGTGGGGGCACTGAAGCTTTCTTT
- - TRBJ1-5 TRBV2 CASSEARGIDQPQHF TGTGCCAGCAGTGAAGCCAGGGGAATCGATCAGCCCCAGCATTTT
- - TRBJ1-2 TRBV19 CASSILGAYYGYTF TGTGCCAGTAGTATTTTAGGGGCATACTATGGCTACACCTTC
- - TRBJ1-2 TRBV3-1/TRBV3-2 CASSQQRGTLYGYTF TGTGCCAGCAGCCAACAAAGGGGGACCCTATATGGCTACACCTTC
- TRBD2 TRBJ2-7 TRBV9 CASSVGASGAYEQYF TGTGCCAGCAGCGTAGGAGCTAGCGGGGCCTACGAGCAGTACTTC
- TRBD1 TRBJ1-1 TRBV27 CASRKRQGINTEAFF TGTGCCAGCAGGAAGAGACAGGGGATAAACACTGAAGCTTTCTTT
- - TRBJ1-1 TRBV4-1 CASSHSGGYTEAFF TGCGCCAGCAGCCACTCGGGCGGCTACACTGAAGCTTTCTTT
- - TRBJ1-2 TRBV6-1 CASSERGRGHGYTF TGTGCCAGCAGTGAAAGGGGCAGGGGCCATGGCTACACCTTC
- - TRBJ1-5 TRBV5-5 CASSYSGTPFNQPQHF TGTGCCAGCAGTTACTCCGGGACACCTTTTAATCAGCCCCAGCATTTT
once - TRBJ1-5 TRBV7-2 CASSSIGSGQGRPHF TGTGCCAGCAGCTCAATCGGGTCAGGTCAGGGGAGGCCGCATTTT
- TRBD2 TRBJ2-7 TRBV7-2 CASSLVSAGGVGGGYEQYF TGTGCCAGCAGCTTAGTATCAGCGGGGGGGGTTGGTGGTGGCTACGAGCAGTACTTC
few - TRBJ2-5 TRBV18 CASSPGEETQYF TGTGCCAGCTCACCAGGGGAAGAGACCCAGTACTTC
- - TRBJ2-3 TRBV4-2 CASSPGQPTTDTQYF TGTGCCAGCAGCCCCGGGCAGCCAACAACAGATACGCAGTATTTT
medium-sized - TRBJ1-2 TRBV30 CAADSPYGYTF TGTGCCGCGGACAGTCCCTATGGCTACACCTTC
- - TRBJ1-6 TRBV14 CASSQGPEGRSPLHF TGTGCCAGCAGCCAAGGACCCGAGGGGCGGTCACCCCTCCACTTT
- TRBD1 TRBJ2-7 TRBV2 CASSGTGVLEYF TGTGCCAGCAGTGGGACAGGCGTGTTGGAGTACTTC
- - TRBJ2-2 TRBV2 CASKLQPNTGELFF TGTGCCAGTAAGCTACAGCCAAACACCGGGGAGCTGTTTTTT
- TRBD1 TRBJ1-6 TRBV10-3 CAIRRQGASPLHF TGTGCCATCAGGCGACAGGGGGCTTCACCCCTCCACTTT
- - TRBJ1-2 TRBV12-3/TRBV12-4 CASSPGPWDGYTF TGTGCCAGCAGCCCTGGACCGTGGGATGGCTACACCTTC
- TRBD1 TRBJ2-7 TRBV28 CASSFGQGLYEQYF TGTGCCAGCAGTTTCGGACAGGGTCTCTACGAGCAGTACTTC
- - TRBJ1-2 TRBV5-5 CASSLDPDINYGYTF TGTGCCAGCAGCTTGGATCCAGACATAAACTATGGCTACACCTTC
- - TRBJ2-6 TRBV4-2 CASSQDTGSGVSGANVLTF TGTGCCAGCAGCCAAGATACCGGGTCAGGAGTCTCTGGGGCCAACGTCCTGACTTTC
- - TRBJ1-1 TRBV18 CASSRGRETEAFF TGTGCCAGCTCACGCGGGCGCGAAACTGAAGCTTTCTTT
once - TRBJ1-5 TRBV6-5 CASSYGQYSNQPQHF TGTGCCAGCAGTTACGGGCAGTATAGCAATCAGCCCCAGCATTTT
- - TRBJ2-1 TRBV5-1 CASSETGVYNEQFF TGCGCCAGCAGCGAGACCGGGGTCTACAATGAGCAGTTCTTC
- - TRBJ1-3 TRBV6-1 CASSEAWTATISGNTIYF TGTGCCAGCAGTGAAGCTTGGACGGCGACTATTTCTGGAAACACCATATATTTT
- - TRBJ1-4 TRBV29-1 CSVGSEYEKLFF TGCAGCGTTGGGTCGGAGTATGAAAAACTGTTTTTT
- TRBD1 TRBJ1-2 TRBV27 CASSRTGYYGYTF TGTGCCAGCAGCCGGACAGGCTACTATGGCTACACCTTC
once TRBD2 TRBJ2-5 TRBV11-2 CASSGPGGMETQYF TGTGCCAGCAGCGGGCCGGGGGGGATGGAGACCCAGTACTTC
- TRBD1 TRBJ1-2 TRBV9 CASSGGGQGFNYGYTF TGTGCCAGCAGCGGAGGGGGACAGGGATTCAACTATGGCTACACCTTC
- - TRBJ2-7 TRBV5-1 CASTDRSYEQYF TGCGCCAGCACGGACAGATCCTACGAGCAGTACTTC
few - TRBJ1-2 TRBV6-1 CASSEDAGGSYGYTF TGTGCCAGCAGTGAAGACGCGGGGGGAAGCTATGGCTACACCTTC
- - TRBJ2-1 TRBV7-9 CASSSQLRTSYNEQFF TGTGCCAGCAGCTCCCAATTACGGACCTCCTACAATGAGCAGTTCTTC
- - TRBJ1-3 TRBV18 CASSPPRASWTHSGNTIYF TGTGCCAGCTCACCACCGAGGGCTAGTTGGACCCACTCTGGAAACACCATATATTTT
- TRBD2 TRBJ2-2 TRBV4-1 CASSPGLVTGELFF TGCGCCAGCAGCCCGGGACTAGTCACCGGGGAGCTGTTTTTT
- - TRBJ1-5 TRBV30 CAWNKPGRNNQPQHF TGTGCCTGGAACAAGCCGGGACGCAACAATCAGCCCCAGCATTTT
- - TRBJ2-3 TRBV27 CASSPGGTDTQYF TGTGCCAGCAGCCCAGGGGGCACAGATACGCAGTATTTT
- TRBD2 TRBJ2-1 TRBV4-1 CASSQGPAGSLEQFF TGCGCCAGCAGCCAAGGTCCAGCGGGGAGTCTTGAGCAGTTCTTC